The clone carrying this T cell receptor beta chain came up many times. Antigen unknown. Making use of molecular barcodes, quantitative 5'-RACE generated TCR beta libraries. TCRdb processed the 5' RACE reads anew with MiXCR; each CDR3 protein has one entry. The sample records some 140,000 distinct CDR3 sequences, approximately 10% being singletons. This sample is drawn from a study of CD8 T cells in ankylosing spondylitis. Regarding the study as a whole: Reportedly, significant enrichment of disease-linked clones occurred in matched ankylosing spondylitis synovial fluid. Reactive arthritis synovial fluid and blood previously showed some of these motif variants.

CDR3 size: 13 residues. V dropped 3 bases and J dropped 0 bases, with 7 bases sitting between them. Germline CDR1 and CDR2: DFQATT and SNEGSKA (reference sequence). The sequence was collected from a female donor with ankylosing spondylitis or in good health (not recorded which). Material for sequencing was blood, either unsorted or a sorted T cell fraction (not recorded which). The chain links TRBV20-1 to TRBJ2-3; no clear D gene. The CDR3 spells CSASGPSTDTQYF. In DNA, the CDR3 is TGCAGTGCTAGCGGGCCGAGCACAGATACGCAGTATTTT.